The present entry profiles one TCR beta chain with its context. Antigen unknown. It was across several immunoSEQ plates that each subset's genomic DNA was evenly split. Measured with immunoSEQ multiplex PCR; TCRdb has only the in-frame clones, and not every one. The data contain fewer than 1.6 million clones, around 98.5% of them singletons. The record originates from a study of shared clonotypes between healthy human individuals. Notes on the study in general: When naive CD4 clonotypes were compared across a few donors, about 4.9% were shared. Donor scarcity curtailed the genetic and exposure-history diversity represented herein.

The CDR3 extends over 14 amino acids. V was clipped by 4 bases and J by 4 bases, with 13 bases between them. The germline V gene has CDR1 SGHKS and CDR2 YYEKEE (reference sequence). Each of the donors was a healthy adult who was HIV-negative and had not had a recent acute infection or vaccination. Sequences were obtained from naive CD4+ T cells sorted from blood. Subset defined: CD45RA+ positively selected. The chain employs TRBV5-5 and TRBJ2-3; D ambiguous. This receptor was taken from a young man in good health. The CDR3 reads CASSLQVGPDTQYF. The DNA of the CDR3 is TGTGCCAGCAGCCTTCAGGTAGGGCCAGATACGCAGTATTTT.